Listed here is a single T cell receptor (beta chain). For TCRbeta, the library was prepared with unique molecular identifiers. TCRdb fed the PCR reads into MiXCR, producing one record per CDR3 protein. The data contain over 550,000 distinct CDR3 sequences, roughly a tenth of them seen just once; the ten biggest clones take up roughly 4%. These data are taken from a study of T-cell reconstitution after alpha-beta-depleted transplantation in children. With 6 bases clipped from V and 0 bases from J, the junction kept 2 bases outside the gene matches. Germline V gene data show CDR1 as SNHLY and CDR2 as FYNNEI. This CDR3 has 15 residues.

Sequencing used PBMCs from the stem cell graft donor, obtained from the stem cell graft. This sequence originates from a human donor who donated a stem cell graft to a child with acute myeloid leukemia. The chain has TRBV2 and TRBJ2-4, with TRBD1 identical over 10 bases. CDR3 in DNA: TGTGCCAGCAGGACAGGGGGCCTAGCCAAAAACATTCAGTACTTC. It is translated as CASRTGGLAKNIQYF.